Below, 30 T cell receptor beta chains from the same sample are listed, as sequenced in a study of CD8 T cells in ankylosing spondylitis. One entry per CDR3 protein results from TCRdb running MiXCR on the 5' RACE reads. The data hold 500,000 to 650,000 distinct CDR3 sequences, with about 5% observed a single time. These receptors have no known antigen. Study-level results: A TCR beta motif of under ten highly homologous variants seemed to mark ankylosing spondylitis blood.

Sequenced material: blood, either unsorted or a sorted T cell fraction (not recorded which). The receptors come from a male donor with ankylosing spondylitis.

This clonotype has ten or more counts. This chain connects TRBV29-1 to TRBJ2-1; tentatively, D is TRBD2 (7 bases). Germline assignment: CDR1 SQVTM and CDR2 ANQGSEA. V lost 6 bases and J 8 bases, leaving 14 bases between the germline ends. The CDR3 covers 12 residues. This chain's CDR3 is CSVEGGADEQFF. Here the CDR3 DNA reads TGCAGCGTCGAGGGGGGGGCTGATGAGCAGTTCTTC.

This clonotype was counted at least ten times. The chain recombines TRBV12-3 or TRBV12-4 with TRBJ1-4; possibly TRBD1 for D (6 bases). V gave up 1 base and J gave up 8 bases, with 17 bases separating them. This CDR3 region has 16 residues. The CDR3 reads CASSLDRGAEVEKLFF. The DNA for the CDR3 is TGTGCCAGCAGTTTAGATCGGGGGGCCGAGGTGGAAAAACTGTTTTTT.

CDR3 in DNA: TGTGCCAGCGCCTCTAGCGGAGGGGGAGATACGCAGTATTTT. Its translation: CASASSGGGDTQYF. V and J are TRBV6-1 and TRBJ2-3; tentatively, D is TRBD2 (7 bases). Trimming pared 8 bases from V and 5 bases from J, leaving 17 bases between. Germline CDR1 reads MNHNS; CDR2 reads SASEGT. The CDR3 has 14 residues.

This clonotype was seen at least ten times. The V call is TRBV27, the J call TRBJ1-2; TRBD1 agrees at 7 bases. Per the germline V gene, CDR1 is MNHEY and CDR2 is SMNVEV (reference sequence). V lost 6 bases, J lost 5 bases, and 6 bases stayed unmatched. This CDR3 region has 13 residues. CDR3 sequence reads: CASSPTGWYGYTF. The CDR3 bases are TGTGCCAGCAGCCCGACAGGGTGGTATGGCTACACCTTC.

This clonotype was seen a few times. V usage is TRBV12-3 or TRBV12-4 and J usage is TRBJ1-5; D is undetermined. This CDR3 spans 15 amino acids. The V gene lost 4 bases and the J gene lost 0 bases, with 10 bases spanning the gap. In DNA form, the CDR3 reads TGTGCCAGCAGTTGGGTGGGGTATAGCAATCAGCCCCAGCATTTT. It encodes CASSWVGYSNQPQHF.

Many counts were recorded for this clonotype. The chain carries TRBV3-1 and TRBJ1-6; D is ambiguous. In germline, CDR1 is LGHDT, CDR2 YNNKEL (reference sequence). The CDR3 spans 12 residues. Trimming stripped 1 base from V and 13 bases from J, with 8 bases between. The CDR3 here is CASSQGMGPLHF. The CDR3 nucleotides are TGTGCCAGCAGCCAAGGAATGGGGCCCCTCCACTTT.

This clonotype was recorded many times. The chain combines TRBV24-1 with TRBJ1-2; D not certain. There are 13 residues in the CDR3. Germline CDR1 and CDR2: KGHDR and SFDVKD. The V gene lost 7 bases and the J gene lost 2 bases, with 10 bases spanning the gap. CDR3 sequence: CATSPRANYGYTF. The DNA of the CDR3 is TGTGCCACCAGCCCACGGGCGAACTATGGCTACACCTTC.

This clonotype showed up many times. The CDR3 DNA follows: TGTGCCAGCAGCCCAAAGATCGGGAGGGCCTACGAGCAGTACTTC. It translates to CASSPKIGRAYEQYF. V gene TRBV4-2 combines with J gene TRBJ2-7, with 8 positions matching TRBD2. Germline values: CDR1 LGHNA, CDR2 YNFKEQ. This CDR3 contains 15 residues. V lost 4 bases to trimming and J lost 2 bases; unmatched junction nucleotides: 7.

In its sample, this clonotype was seen many times. The chain combines TRBV29-1 with TRBJ1-2; perhaps TRBD1 as D (5 bases). This CDR3 is built from 12 residues. Germline V CDR1 and CDR2: SQVTM, ANQGSEA. V gave up 4 bases and J gave up 4 bases, with 10 bases separating them. The CDR3 region is CSVAREVYGYTF. In DNA, the CDR3 is TGCAGCGTTGCCAGGGAGGTCTATGGCTACACCTTC.

This clonotype was detected many times. This sequence joins TRBV5-1 and TRBJ1-1; 9 nucleotides match TRBD1. With 4 bases clipped from V and 1 base from J, the junction kept 5 bases outside the gene matches. CDR1 is SGHRS, CDR2 YFSETQ, per germline. There are 15 residues in the CDR3. The CDR3 region has the DNA TGCGCCAGCAGCGCGTGGACAGGGGCGAACACTGAAGCTTTCTTT. This encodes CASSAWTGANTEAFF.

This clonotype has only a few counts. V gene TRBV19 combines with J gene TRBJ1-2; D ambiguous. The length of the CDR3 is 13 residues. In germline, CDR1 is LNHDA, CDR2 SQIVND (reference sequence). V dropped 6 bases and J dropped 7 bases, with 15 bases sitting between them. This CDR3 reads CASRTPPRAGYTF. In DNA, the CDR3 is TGTGCCAGTAGGACACCGCCTAGAGCTGGCTACACCTTC.

This clonotype has a handful of counts. The chain has TRBV6-1 and TRBJ1-3, with 7 bases lining up with TRBD1. CDR1 and CDR2 from the germline V gene are MNHNS and SASEGT. J lost 8 bases, V lost 7 bases, and 8 bases had no gene match. The CDR3 runs 13 residues. The CDR3 coding sequence is TGTGCCAGCACCCCGAGACAGGGAGACACCATATATTTT. Protein sequence: CASTPRQGDTIYF.

The table lists this clonotype with a few counts. V gene TRBV7-2 combines with J gene TRBJ2-5; possibly TRBD1 for D (5 bases). The V gene's germline CDR1 is SGHTA and CDR2 FQGNSA. The ends were cut back, 5 bases at V and 1 base at J, with 8 bases in the middle. The CDR3 length is 13 residues. The CDR3 here is CASSRQFQETQYF. Written as DNA, the CDR3 is TGTGCCAGCAGCCGACAGTTCCAAGAGACCCAGTACTTC. The variable domain in full, completed from reference TRBV7-2 and TRBJ2-5, reads GAGVSQSPSNKVTEKGKDVELRCDPISGHTALYWYRQSLGQGLEFLIYFQGNSAPDKSGLPSDRFSAERTGGSVSTLTIQRTQQEDSAVYLCASSRQFQETQYFGPGTRLLVL.

This clonotype was picked up many times. CDR3 residues: CSVDNGQGTYEQYF. In nucleotides, the CDR3 is TGCAGCGTCGATAACGGACAGGGGACGTACGAGCAGTACTTC. The chain is built from TRBV29-1 and TRBJ2-7; TRBD1 aligns across 9 bases. Trimming took 6 bases from V and 4 from J; bases not matched to a gene: 10. There are 14 residues in the CDR3. The germline V gene has CDR1 SQVTM and CDR2 ANQGSEA.

The sample holds many counts of this clonotype. The chain has TRBV18 and TRBJ1-6; 12 bases fit TRBD1. J gave up 9 bases and V 6 bases, and 6 bases lay outside the gene matches. The V gene's germline CDR1 is KGHSH and CDR2 LQKENI. This CDR3 contains 15 residues. This chain's CDR3 is CASSPGTGGSSPLHF. The CDR3 nucleotides are TGTGCCAGCTCCCCCGGGACAGGGGGCTCTTCACCCCTCCACTTT.

This clonotype was observed at least ten times. This chain connects TRBV9 to TRBJ1-2; no clear D. Trimming took 3 bases from V and 0 from J, leaving 9 bases between them. The CDR3 is made up of 14 amino acids. CDR1 is SGDLS, CDR2 YYNGEE, per germline. In DNA, the CDR3 is TGTGCCAGCAGCGCGAGAAGGTCTAACTATGGCTACACCTTC. Its protein product is CASSARRSNYGYTF. Variable domain in full (rest from reference TRBV9 and TRBJ1-2): DSGVTQTPKHLITATGQRVTLRCSPRSGDLSVYWYQQSLDQGLQFLIQYYNGEERAKGNILERFSAQQFPDLHSELNLSSLELGDSALYFCASSARRSNYGYTFGSGTRLTVV.

Ten or more counts support this clonotype. The rearrangement joins TRBV5-1 to TRBJ2-1, with 7 bases identical to TRBD2. In germline, CDR1 is SGHRS, CDR2 YFSETQ. The length of the CDR3 is 15 residues. V shed 3 bases and J 4 bases; nucleotides not matched to a gene: 7. The CDR3, as DNA: TGCGCCAGCAGCTATGGCCTAGCGGAGTACAATGAGCAGTTCTTC. This sequence encodes CASSYGLAEYNEQFF.

This clonotype was counted a few times. This sequence joins TRBV20-1 and TRBJ1-2; no clear D. Germline lookup yields CDR1 DFQATT and CDR2 SNEGSKA (reference sequence). This CDR3 comprises 12 residues. The V end lost 0 bases, the J end lost 3 bases, and 5 bases lay between the germline ends. CDR3 residues: CSARDQDYGYTF. The CDR3 nucleotides are TGCAGTGCTAGAGATCAGGACTATGGCTACACCTTC.

This clonotype was counted only a few times. This chain links TRBV5-1 with TRBJ2-7, with 7 bases matching TRBD1. Germline V gene lookup returns CDR1 SGHRS and CDR2 YFSETQ. CDR3 length equals 15 residues. V was pared by 4 bases and J by 6 bases, with 13 bases of the junction left unmatched. CDR3 sequence: CASSPTDRLNAEQYF. The CDR3 DNA reads as TGCGCCAGCAGCCCCACGGACAGGCTGAATGCCGAGCAGTACTTC.

This clonotype occurred many times. The rearrangement joins TRBV20-1 to TRBJ2-4; TRBD1 is a possible D gene (5 bases). The germline V gene has CDR1 DFQATT and CDR2 SNEGSKA (reference sequence). This CDR3 is built from 16 residues. Between the trimmed V and J ends, which lost 6 bases and 0 bases, there was a span of 18 bases. DNA for the CDR3: TGCAGTGCCCCCCACGGACACCTAATAGCCAAAAACATTCAGTACTTC. Protein: CSAPHGHLIAKNIQYF.

Many counts were recorded for this clonotype. V and J are TRBV5-1 and TRBJ2-1, with a weak D call TRBD2 (6 bases). The V and J ends lost 4 bases and 4 bases respectively, with 9 bases between them. In germline, CDR1 is SGHRS, CDR2 YFSETQ. The CDR3 totals 13 residues. CDR3: CASSEGLYNEQFF. In nucleotides, the CDR3 is TGCGCCAGCAGCGAGGGACTTTACAATGAGCAGTTCTTC. The full variable domain, in which reference TRBV5-1 and TRBJ2-1 provide the parts outside the CDR3, is KAGVTQTPRYLIKTRGQQVTLSCSPISGHRSVSWYQQTPGQGLQFLFEYFSETQRNKGNFPGRFSGRQFSNSRSEMNVSTLELGDSALYLCASSEGLYNEQFFGPGTRLTVL.

This clonotype has ten or more counts. This rearrangement joins TRBV4-3 to TRBJ2-1; 8 nucleotides agree with TRBD2. Germline-derived CDR1 and CDR2 are LGHNA and YSLEER. The J segment lost 3 bases and the V segment lost 4 bases, leaving 5 bases of the junction unmatched. This CDR3 region has 15 residues. CDR3 sequence (DNA): TGCGCCAGCAGCCGACTAGCGAAGAACTACAATGAGCAGTTCTTC. As protein: CASSRLAKNYNEQFF.

In its sample, this clonotype was seen many times. The chain recombines TRBV29-1 with TRBJ2-7; 9 nucleotides agree with TRBD1. The V gene's germline CDR1 is SQVTM and CDR2 ANQGSEA. The CDR3 length is 14 residues. Germline trimming cut 5 bases from V and 1 base from J; bases unmatched to any gene: 6. CDR3 DNA: TGCAGCGTTATGACCGGGACAGGGTCCTACGAGCAGTACTTC. Its protein is CSVMTGTGSYEQYF.

This clonotype was seen many times. This chain connects TRBV27 to TRBJ2-7; D is unresolved. V lost 6 bases and J lost 2, with 11 bases in between. This CDR3 contains 13 residues. The germline CDR1 and CDR2 sequences are MNHEY and SMNVEV (reference sequence). The CDR3 loop reads CASRNHDPYEQYF. CDR3 nucleotides: TGTGCCAGCAGGAATCACGACCCCTACGAGCAGTACTTC.

This clonotype was detected many times. The chain employs TRBV7-2 and TRBJ1-4; 8 nucleotides align to TRBD1. Germline V gene data show CDR1 as SGHTA and CDR2 as FQGNSA. V lost 6 bases and J lost 10; bases outside the gene matches: 10. CDR3 length: 14 amino acids. The DNA for the CDR3 is TGTGCCAGCAGGATCGGACAGGGAAGAGGAAAACTGTTTTTT. Its protein is CASRIGQGRGKLFF.

This clonotype was recorded a few times. In DNA form, the CDR3 reads TGTGCCAGTAGTAGAGCCGCTAGCACAGATACGCAGTATTTT. Translating it yields CASSRAASTDTQYF. The V call is TRBV19, the J call TRBJ2-3; no clear D gene. In germline, CDR1 is LNHDA, CDR2 SQIVND (reference sequence). The CDR3 is 14 amino acids. The V end was cut by 4 bases, the J end by 0 bases, with 8 bases between.

At least ten counts were recorded for this clonotype. J is TRBJ2-1 and V is TRBV5-1, with 8 bases identical to TRBD2. V shed 4 bases and J 5 bases; nucleotides not matched to a gene: 8. The CDR3 is 15 residues long. Germline lookup yields CDR1 SGHRS and CDR2 YFSETQ. Here the CDR3 DNA reads TGCGCCAGCAGCATTACTAGCGGAACCCACAATGAGCAGTTCTTC. Translation: CASSITSGTHNEQFF.

This clonotype was observed a handful of times. This chain joins TRBV3-1 and TRBJ2-5; possible D gene TRBD2, 7 bases. The V end lost 4 bases, the J end lost 5 bases, and 17 bases lay between the germline ends. CDR1 is LGHDT and CDR2 is YNNKEL in the germline V gene (reference sequence). The CDR3 loop spans 15 amino acids. CDR3 DNA sequence: TGTGCCAGCAGCCCAGGGGAGGGCATTTGGGAGACCCAGTACTTC. Protein: CASSPGEGIWETQYF.

This clonotype has at least ten counts. This chain joins TRBV29-1 and TRBJ2-6, with D possibly TRBD2 on 5 matching bases. This CDR3 is 11 amino acids long. V was clipped by 1 base and J by 12 bases, with 7 bases between them. The germline V gene has CDR1 SQVTM and CDR2 ANQGSEA. This chain's CDR3 is CSVEVLAVLTF. CDR3 bases: TGCAGCGTTGAAGTCCTAGCCGTCCTGACTTTC.

Many counts were recorded for this clonotype. The chain recombines TRBV5-1 with TRBJ2-5; TRBD1 aligns across 8 bases. The CDR3 has 14 amino acids. The germline V gene has CDR1 SGHRS and CDR2 YFSETQ. V lost 4 bases, J lost 4 bases, and 6 bases stayed unmatched. CDR3 in DNA: TGCGCCAGCAGCCCGATGGACAGGGCAGAGACCCAGTACTTC. Translating it yields CASSPMDRAETQYF.